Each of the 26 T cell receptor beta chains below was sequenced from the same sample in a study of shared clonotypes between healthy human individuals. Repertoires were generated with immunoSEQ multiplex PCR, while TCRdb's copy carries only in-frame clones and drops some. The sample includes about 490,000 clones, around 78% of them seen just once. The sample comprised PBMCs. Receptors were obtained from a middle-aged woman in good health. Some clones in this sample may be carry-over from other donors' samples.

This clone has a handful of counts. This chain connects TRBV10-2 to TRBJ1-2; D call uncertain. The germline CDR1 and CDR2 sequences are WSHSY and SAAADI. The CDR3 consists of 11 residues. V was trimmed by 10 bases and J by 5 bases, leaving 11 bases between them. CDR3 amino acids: CATKGVYGYTF. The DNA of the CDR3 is TGCGCCACAAAGGGAGTATATGGCTACACCTTC.

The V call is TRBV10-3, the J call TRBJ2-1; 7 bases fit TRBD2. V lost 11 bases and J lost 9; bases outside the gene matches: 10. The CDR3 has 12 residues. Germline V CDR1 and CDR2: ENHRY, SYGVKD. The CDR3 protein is CACTGGASEQFF. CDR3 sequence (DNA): TGTGCCTGTACGGGGGGAGCTAGTGAGCAGTTCTTC.

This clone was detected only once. The CDR3 loop reads CASSNGPSNQPQHF. Written as DNA, the CDR3 is TGTGCCAGCAGTAATGGGCCTAGCAATCAGCCCCAGCATTTT. This chain links TRBV9 with TRBJ1-5; D uncertain. V was shortened by 5 bases and J by 0 bases, with 9 bases between the two germline ends. The CDR3 extends over 14 amino acids. Germline V lookup: CDR1 SGDLS, CDR2 YYNGEE.

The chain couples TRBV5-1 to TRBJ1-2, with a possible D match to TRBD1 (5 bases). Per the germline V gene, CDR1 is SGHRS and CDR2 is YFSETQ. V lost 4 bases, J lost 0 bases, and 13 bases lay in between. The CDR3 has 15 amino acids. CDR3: CASSPEGVANYGYTF. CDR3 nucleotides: TGCGCCAGCAGCCCTGAAGGGGTTGCTAACTATGGCTACACCTTC.

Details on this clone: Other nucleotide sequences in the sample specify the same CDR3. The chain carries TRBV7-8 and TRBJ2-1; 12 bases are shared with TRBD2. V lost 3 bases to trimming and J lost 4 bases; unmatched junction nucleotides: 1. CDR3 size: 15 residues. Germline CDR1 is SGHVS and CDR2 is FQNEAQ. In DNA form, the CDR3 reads TGTGCCAGCAGCTTCGGGACTAGCGGGTACAATGAGCAGTTCTTC. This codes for CASSFGTSGYNEQFF. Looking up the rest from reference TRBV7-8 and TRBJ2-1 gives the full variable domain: GAGVSQSPRYKVAKRGQDVALRCDPISGHVSLFWYQQALGQGPEFLTYFQNEAQLDKSGLPSDRFFAERPEGSVSTLKIQRTQQEDSAVYLCASSFGTSGYNEQFFGPGTRLTVL.

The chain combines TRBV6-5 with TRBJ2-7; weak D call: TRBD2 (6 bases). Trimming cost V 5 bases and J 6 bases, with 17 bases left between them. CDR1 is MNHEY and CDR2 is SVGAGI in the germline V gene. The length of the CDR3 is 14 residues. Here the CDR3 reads CASSTTSVGGEQYF. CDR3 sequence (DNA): TGTGCCAGCAGTACCACTAGTGTGGGGGGCGAGCAGTACTTC.

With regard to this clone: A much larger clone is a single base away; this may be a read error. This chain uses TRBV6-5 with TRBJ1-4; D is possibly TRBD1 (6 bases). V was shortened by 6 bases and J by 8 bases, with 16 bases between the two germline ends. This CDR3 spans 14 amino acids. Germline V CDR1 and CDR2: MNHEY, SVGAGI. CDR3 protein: CASSRGQRGEKLFF. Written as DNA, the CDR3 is TGTGCCAGCAGCCGAGGACAGAGAGGGGAAAAACTGTTTTTT.

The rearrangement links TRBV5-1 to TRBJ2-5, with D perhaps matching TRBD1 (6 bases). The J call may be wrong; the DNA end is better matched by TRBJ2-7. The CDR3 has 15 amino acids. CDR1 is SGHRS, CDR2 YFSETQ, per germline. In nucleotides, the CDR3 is TGCGCCAGCAGCTTAAGCCGGGACACCTCCTACGAGCAGTACTTC. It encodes CASSLSRDTSYEQYF.

The CDR3 coding sequence is TGTGCCAGCAGTCGATCCTACGAGCAGTACTTC. Translating it yields CASSRSYEQYF. The V and J genes are TRBV25-1 and TRBJ2-5, with D hard to call. The better agreement between TRBJ2-7 and the DNA end casts doubt on the J call. The V gene's germline CDR1 is MGHDK and CDR2 SYGVNS. The CDR3 covers 11 residues.

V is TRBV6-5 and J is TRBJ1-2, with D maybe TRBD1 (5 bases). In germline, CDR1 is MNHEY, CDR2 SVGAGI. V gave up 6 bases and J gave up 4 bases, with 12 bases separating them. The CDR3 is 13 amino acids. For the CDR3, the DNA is TGTGCCAGCAGCCCAACAGGTTCCTATGGCTACACCTTC. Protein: CASSPTGSYGYTF.

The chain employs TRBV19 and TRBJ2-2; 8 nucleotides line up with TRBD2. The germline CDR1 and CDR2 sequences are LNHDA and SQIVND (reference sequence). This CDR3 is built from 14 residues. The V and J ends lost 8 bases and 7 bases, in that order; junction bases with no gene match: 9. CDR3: CASETGLAFGELFF. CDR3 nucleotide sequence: TGTGCCAGTGAGACCGGACTAGCCTTCGGGGAGCTGTTTTTT.

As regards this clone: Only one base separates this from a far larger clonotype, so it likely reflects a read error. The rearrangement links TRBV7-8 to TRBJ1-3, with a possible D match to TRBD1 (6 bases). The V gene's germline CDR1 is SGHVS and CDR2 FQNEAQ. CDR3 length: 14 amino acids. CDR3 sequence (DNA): TGTGCCAGCGGCGCGAGATTAGTAAAGGGGGAGTTACATTTT. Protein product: CASGARLVKGELHF. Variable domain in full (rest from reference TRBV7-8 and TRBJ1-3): GAGVSQSPRYKVAKRGQDVALRCDPISGHVSLFWYQQALGQGPEFLTYFQNEAQLDKSGLPSDRFFAERPEGSVSTLKIQRTQQEDSAVYLCASGARLVKGELHFGEGSWLTVV.

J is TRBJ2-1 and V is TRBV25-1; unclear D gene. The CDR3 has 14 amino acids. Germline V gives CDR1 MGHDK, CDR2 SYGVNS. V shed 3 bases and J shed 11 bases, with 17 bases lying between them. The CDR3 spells CASSDYGSFPKQFF. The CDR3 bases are TGTGCCAGCAGTGACTATGGGTCATTTCCCAAGCAGTTCTTC.

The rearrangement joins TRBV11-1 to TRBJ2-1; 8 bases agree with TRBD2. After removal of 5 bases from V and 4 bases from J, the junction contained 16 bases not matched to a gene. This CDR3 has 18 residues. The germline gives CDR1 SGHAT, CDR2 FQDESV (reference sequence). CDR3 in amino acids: CASSHIMGGASGYNEQFF. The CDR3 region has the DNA TGTGCCAGCAGCCACATCATGGGAGGGGCTAGCGGGTACAATGAGCAGTTCTTC.

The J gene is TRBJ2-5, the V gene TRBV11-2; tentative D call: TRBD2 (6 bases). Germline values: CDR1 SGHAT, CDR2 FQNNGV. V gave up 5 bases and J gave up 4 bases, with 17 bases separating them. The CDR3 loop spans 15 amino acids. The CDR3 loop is CASSLSWAGLETQYF. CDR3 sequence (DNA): TGTGCCAGCAGCCTCTCGTGGGCGGGGTTAGAGACCCAGTACTTC.

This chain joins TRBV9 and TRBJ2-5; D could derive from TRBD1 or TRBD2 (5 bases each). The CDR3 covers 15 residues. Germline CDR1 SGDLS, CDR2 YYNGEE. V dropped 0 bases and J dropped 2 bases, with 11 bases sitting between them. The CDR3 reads CASSVDGTGQETQYF. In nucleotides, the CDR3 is TGTGCCAGCAGCGTAGACGGGACGGGACAAGAGACCCAGTACTTC.

CDR3 in DNA: TGTGCCAGCAGCTTATATCACAATCAGCCCCAGCATTTT. The encoded protein is CASSLYHNQPQHF. V gene TRBV7-8 combines with J gene TRBJ1-5, with D hard to call. This CDR3 comprises 13 residues. Trimming removed 2 bases at V and 3 bases at J, with 5 bases between. Germline V gene sequence: CDR1 SGHVS, CDR2 FQNEAQ.

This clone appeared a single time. The CDR3 sequence: CTSSHPPHSEGAYNEQFF. CDR3 in DNA: TGCACCAGCAGCCACCCCCCCCACAGCGAGGGGGCCTACAATGAGCAGTTCTTC. The rearrangement links TRBV1 to TRBJ2-1; the table's D call, TRBD1, was not checked against the DNA. TRBV1 is noted as a pseudogene. The CDR3 spans 18 residues.

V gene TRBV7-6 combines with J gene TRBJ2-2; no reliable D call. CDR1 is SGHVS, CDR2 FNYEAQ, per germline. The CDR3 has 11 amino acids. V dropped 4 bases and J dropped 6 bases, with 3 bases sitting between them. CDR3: CASSSPGELFF. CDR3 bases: TGTGCCAGCAGCTCCCCCGGGGAGCTGTTTTTT.

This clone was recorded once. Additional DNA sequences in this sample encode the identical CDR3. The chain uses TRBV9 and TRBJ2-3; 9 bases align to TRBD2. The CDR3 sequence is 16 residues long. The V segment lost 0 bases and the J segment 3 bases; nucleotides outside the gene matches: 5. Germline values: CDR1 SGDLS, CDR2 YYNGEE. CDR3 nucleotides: TGTGCCAGCAGCGTAGTGGGACTAGCAGCGACAGATACGCAGTATTTT. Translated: CASSVVGLAATDTQYF.

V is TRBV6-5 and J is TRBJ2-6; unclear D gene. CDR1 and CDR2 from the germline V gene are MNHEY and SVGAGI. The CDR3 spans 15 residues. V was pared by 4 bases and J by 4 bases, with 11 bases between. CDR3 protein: CASSSRLGGANVLTF. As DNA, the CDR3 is TGTGCCAGCAGTTCACGCCTGGGCGGGGCCAACGTCCTGACTTTC.

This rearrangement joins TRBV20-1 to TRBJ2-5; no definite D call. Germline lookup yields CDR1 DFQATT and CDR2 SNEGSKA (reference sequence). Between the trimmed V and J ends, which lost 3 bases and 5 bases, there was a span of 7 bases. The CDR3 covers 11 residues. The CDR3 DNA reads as TGCAGTGCTAGGGGATGGGAGACCCAGTACTTC. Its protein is CSARGWETQYF.

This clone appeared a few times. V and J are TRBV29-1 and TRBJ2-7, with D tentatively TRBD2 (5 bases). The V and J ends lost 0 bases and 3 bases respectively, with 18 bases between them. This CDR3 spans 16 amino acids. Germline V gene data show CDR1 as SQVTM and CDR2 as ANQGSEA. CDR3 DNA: TGCAGCGTTGAAGAGATGATCGAGCGGTCCCGCTACGAGCAGTACTTC. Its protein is CSVEEMIERSRYEQYF.

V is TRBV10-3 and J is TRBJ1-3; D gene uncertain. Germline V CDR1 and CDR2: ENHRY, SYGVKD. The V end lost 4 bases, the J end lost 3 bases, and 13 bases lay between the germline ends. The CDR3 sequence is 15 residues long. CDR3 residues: CAISASLADGNTIYF. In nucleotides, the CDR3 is TGTGCCATCAGTGCCTCTTTGGCAGATGGAAACACCATATATTTT.

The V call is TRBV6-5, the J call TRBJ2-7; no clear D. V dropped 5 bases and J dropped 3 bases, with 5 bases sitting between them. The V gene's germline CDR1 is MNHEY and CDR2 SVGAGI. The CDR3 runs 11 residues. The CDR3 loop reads CASSRLYEQYF. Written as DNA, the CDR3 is TGTGCCAGCAGTAGGCTCTACGAGCAGTACTTC.

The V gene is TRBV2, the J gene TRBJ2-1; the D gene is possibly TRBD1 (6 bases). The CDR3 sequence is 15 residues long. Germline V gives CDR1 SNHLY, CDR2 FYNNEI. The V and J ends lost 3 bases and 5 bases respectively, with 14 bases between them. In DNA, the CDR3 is TGTGCCAGCAGTGATCTGGGGGCGGCTGACAATGAGCAGTTCTTC. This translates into CASSDLGAADNEQFF.